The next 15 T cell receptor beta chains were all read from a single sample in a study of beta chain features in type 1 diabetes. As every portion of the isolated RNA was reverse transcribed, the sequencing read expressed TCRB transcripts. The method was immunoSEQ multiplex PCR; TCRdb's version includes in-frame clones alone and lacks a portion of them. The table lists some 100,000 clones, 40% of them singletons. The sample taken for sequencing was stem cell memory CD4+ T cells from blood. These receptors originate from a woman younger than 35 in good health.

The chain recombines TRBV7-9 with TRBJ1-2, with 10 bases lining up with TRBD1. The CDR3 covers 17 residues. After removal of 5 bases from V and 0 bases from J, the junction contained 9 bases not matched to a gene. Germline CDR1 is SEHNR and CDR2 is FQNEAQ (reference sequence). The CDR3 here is CASSNTAGTGANYGYTF. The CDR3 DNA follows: TGTGCCAGCAGCAATACCGCCGGGACAGGGGCTAACTATGGCTACACCTTC.

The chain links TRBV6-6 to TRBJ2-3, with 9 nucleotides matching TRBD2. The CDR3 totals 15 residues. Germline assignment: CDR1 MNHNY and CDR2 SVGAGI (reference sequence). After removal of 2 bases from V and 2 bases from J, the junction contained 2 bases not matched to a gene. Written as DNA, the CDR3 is TGTGCCAGCAGTTACGGGGGACTAGCCACAGATACGCAGTATTTT. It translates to CASSYGGLATDTQYF.

Written as DNA, the CDR3 is TGTGCCAGCAGCTTGGCCATCGGAAACACCATATATTTT. It encodes CASSLAIGNTIYF. J is TRBJ1-3 and V is TRBV5-4; no clear D gene. The CDR3 spans 13 residues. Trimming took 0 bases from V and 4 from J, leaving 5 bases between them. Germline V gene sequence: CDR1 SGHNT, CDR2 YYREEE (reference sequence).

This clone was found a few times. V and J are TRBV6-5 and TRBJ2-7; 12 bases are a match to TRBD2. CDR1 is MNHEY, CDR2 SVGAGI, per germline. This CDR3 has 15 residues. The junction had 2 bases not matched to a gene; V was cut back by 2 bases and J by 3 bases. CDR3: CASSYGLAGHYEQYF. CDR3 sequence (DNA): TGTGCCAGCAGTTACGGACTAGCGGGACACTACGAGCAGTACTTC.

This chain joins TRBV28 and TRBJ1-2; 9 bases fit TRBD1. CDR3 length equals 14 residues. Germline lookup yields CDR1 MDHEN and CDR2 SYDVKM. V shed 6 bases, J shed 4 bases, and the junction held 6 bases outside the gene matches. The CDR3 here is CASRGTGTSYGYTF. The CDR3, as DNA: TGTGCCAGCAGGGGGACAGGGACGTCCTATGGCTACACCTTC.

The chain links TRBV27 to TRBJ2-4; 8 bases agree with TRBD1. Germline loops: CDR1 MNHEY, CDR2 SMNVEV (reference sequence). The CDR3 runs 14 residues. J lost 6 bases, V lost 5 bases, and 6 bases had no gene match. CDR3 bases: TGTGCCAGCAGTGGACAGGGATCGTTAAACATTCAGTACTTC. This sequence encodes CASSGQGSLNIQYF.

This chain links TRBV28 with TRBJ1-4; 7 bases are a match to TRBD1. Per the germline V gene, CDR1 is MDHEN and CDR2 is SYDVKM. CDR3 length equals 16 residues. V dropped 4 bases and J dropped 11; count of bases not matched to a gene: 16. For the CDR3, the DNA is TGTGCCAGCAGTTCCGGACAGGTTCGGGGGACGCCCAAACTGTTTTTT. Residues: CASSSGQVRGTPKLFF.

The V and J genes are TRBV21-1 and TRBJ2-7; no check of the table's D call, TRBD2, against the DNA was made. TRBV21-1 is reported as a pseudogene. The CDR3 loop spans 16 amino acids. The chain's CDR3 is CASSKKCGPQTYEQYF. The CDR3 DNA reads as TGTGCCAGCAGCAAAAAATGCGGGCCACAAACCTACGAGCAGTACTTC.

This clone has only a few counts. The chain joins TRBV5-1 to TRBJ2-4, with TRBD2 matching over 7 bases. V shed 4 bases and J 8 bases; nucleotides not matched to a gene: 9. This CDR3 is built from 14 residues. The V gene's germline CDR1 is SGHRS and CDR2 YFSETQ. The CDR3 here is CASSGDQGGDIQYF. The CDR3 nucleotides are TGCGCCAGCAGCGGGGACCAGGGAGGGGACATTCAGTACTTC.

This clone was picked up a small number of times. CDR3 DNA: TGTGCCAGCAGCCAAGGAGTTCGGCTAGCGGGAGGATCCTACGAGCAGTACTTC. It yields the protein CASSQGVRLAGGSYEQYF. The chain joins TRBV4-2 to TRBJ2-7; TRBD2 matches 11 bases. Germline CDR1 and CDR2: LGHNA and YNFKEQ. J was trimmed by 1 base and V by 1 base; bases with no gene match: 9. CDR3 length: 18 amino acids.

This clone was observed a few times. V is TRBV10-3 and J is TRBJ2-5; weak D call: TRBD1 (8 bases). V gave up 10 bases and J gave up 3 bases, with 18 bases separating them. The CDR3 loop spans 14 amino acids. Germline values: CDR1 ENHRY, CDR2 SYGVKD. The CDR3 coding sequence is TGTGCCACCAAAAAACAGGGGGGGGAAGAGACCCAGTACTTC. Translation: CATKKQGGEETQYF.

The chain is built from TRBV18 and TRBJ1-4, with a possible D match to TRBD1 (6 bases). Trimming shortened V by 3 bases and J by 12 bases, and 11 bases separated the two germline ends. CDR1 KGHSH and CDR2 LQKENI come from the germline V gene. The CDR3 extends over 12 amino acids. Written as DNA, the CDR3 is TGTGCCAGCTCACCCCCGAAGGGGGAACTGTTTTTT. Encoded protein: CASSPPKGELFF.

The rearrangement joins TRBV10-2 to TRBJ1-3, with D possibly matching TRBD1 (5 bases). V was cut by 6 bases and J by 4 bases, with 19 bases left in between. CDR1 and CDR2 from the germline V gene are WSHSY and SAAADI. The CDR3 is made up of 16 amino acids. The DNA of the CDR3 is TGCGCCAGCAGGGGACTGACCGGGGCCGGAGGAAACACCATATATTTT. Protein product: CASRGLTGAGGNTIYF.

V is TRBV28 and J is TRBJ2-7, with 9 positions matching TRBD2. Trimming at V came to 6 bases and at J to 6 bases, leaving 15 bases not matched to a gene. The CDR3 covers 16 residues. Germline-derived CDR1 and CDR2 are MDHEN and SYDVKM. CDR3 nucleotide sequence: TGTGCCAGCAGCCAACCCCCGGGGCGGGAGGGCTCCGAGCAGTACTTC. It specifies CASSQPPGREGSEQYF.

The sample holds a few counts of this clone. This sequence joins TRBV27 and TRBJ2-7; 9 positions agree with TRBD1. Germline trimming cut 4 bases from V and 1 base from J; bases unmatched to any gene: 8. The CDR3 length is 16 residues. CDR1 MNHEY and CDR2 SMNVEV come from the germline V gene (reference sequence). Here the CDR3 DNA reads TGTGCCAGCAGTTGGAGCGGACAGGGGAGATCCTACGAGCAGTACTTC. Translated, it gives CASSWSGQGRSYEQYF.